This T cell receptor (beta chain) was retrieved from a study of blood T cell repertoires in COVID-19. Study-level information: Specimens from acute and convalescent COVID-19 originated in the United States, Italy and Spain. The cDNA or gDNA used as material had been derived from T cells, B-cell-depleted T cells, or PBMCs.

Per the germline V gene, CDR1 is SGHVS and CDR2 is FNYEAQ. CDR3 length equals 14 residues. V lost 3 bases to trimming and J lost 6 bases; unmatched junction nucleotides: 6. Clones were read by immunoSEQ multiplex PCR, and TCRdb kept only the in-frame ones, dropping some. The table records around 98,000 clones, about 80% of them present only once. The chain links TRBV7-6 to TRBJ2-7, with 9 bases identical to TRBD1. This TCR came from a man in his 70s with active or convalescent COVID-19. The sample was peripheral blood. Here the CDR3 DNA reads TGTGCCAGCAGCTTCCGGACAGGGGAGAGCGAGCAGTACTTC. It translates to CASSFRTGESEQYF.